Each of the 11 T cell receptor beta chains below was sequenced from the same sample in a study of T-cell memory formation after mild COVID-19. TCRdb reprocessed the 5' RACE reads via MiXCR and lists one record per CDR3 protein. In the table there are roughly 400,000 distinct CDR3 sequences, about a sixth of which are singletons. The sequencing input was PBMCs or a T cell subset sorted from them (not recorded which). The receptors were sampled from a man aged 18 to 29 who had mild COVID-19 (a few samples of this study predate the infection). Cell type and time point are not known.

This clonotype has only a few counts. The chain has TRBV6-1 and TRBJ2-1; D possibly uses TRBD1 or TRBD2 (6 bases each). From germline, CDR1 is MNHNS and CDR2 SASEGT. V was pared by 7 bases and J by 6 bases, with 13 bases between. This CDR3 has 13 amino acids. The CDR3 is CASKWPGANEQFF. CDR3 bases: TGTGCCAGCAAATGGCCGGGGGCCAATGAGCAGTTCTTC.

The chain recombines TRBV4-1 with TRBJ1-1; 7 bases fit TRBD1. The CDR3 sequence is 19 residues long. Germline CDR1 is MGHRA and CDR2 is YSYEKL. The V segment lost 0 bases and the J segment 4 bases; nucleotides outside the gene matches: 17. In nucleotides, the CDR3 is TGCGCCAGCAGCCAAGAGTCGACAGGGAGCACCTTGAGGGGCACTGAAGCTTTCTTT. Its protein is CASSQESTGSTLRGTEAFF.

CDR3 protein: CASRDRGQETQYF. The DNA of the CDR3 is TGCGCCAGCAGAGACAGGGGCCAAGAGACCCAGTACTTC. The genes are TRBV5-1 and TRBJ2-5, with 8 nucleotides matching TRBD1. There are 13 residues in the CDR3. CDR1 SGHRS and CDR2 YFSETQ come from the germline V gene. J gave up 1 base and V 5 bases, and 1 base lay outside the gene matches.

The chain recombines TRBV2 with TRBJ2-1; 13 bases match TRBD2. Germline loops: CDR1 SNHLY, CDR2 FYNNEI. The CDR3 has 14 amino acids. V lost 4 bases to trimming and J lost 10 bases; unmatched junction nucleotides: 4. CDR3 nucleotides: TGTGCCAGCAGTGGGGGACTAGCGGGGAACGAGCAGTTCTTC. It translates to CASSGGLAGNEQFF.

The rearrangement joins TRBV20-1 to TRBJ2-3; D unclear. Germline CDR1 reads DFQATT; CDR2 reads SNEGSKA (reference sequence). Trimming removed 6 bases from V and 3 bases from J, with 16 bases in between. The CDR3 covers 14 residues. The CDR3 loop reads CSAYFRTWTDTQYF. DNA for the CDR3: TGCAGTGCGTACTTTCGGACGTGGACAGATACGCAGTATTTT.

This clonotype was observed a few times. The chain combines TRBV4-3 with TRBJ1-4; D not resolved. Trimming stripped 0 bases from V and 3 bases from J, with 14 bases between. CDR1 and CDR2 (germline): LGHNA, YSLEER. This CDR3 comprises 17 residues. CDR3 residues: CASSQESGGRANEKLFF. The DNA of the CDR3 is TGCGCCAGCAGCCAAGAGAGCGGCGGGCGAGCTAATGAAAAACTGTTTTTT.

V is TRBV14 and J is TRBJ2-1; D is ambiguous. Trimming removed 4 bases from V and 7 bases from J, with 17 bases in between. The CDR3 is made up of 15 amino acids. Germline CDR1 and CDR2: SGHDN and FVKESK. As DNA, the CDR3 is TGTGCCAGCAGCCTCGGGCCCCGGGCCAGGAATGAGCAGTTCTTC. This encodes CASSLGPRARNEQFF.

This chain uses TRBV19 with TRBJ2-2, with D possibly called TRBD1 or TRBD2 (5 bases each). The germline V and J ends were trimmed by 8 bases and 5 bases, with 12 bases remaining between them. From germline, CDR1 is LNHDA and CDR2 SQIVND (reference sequence). This CDR3 is built from 13 residues. The CDR3: CASGAIATGELFF. CDR3 nucleotide sequence: TGTGCCAGTGGGGCCATAGCGACCGGGGAGCTGTTTTTT.

This clonotype was counted only a few times. The chain has TRBV4-1 and TRBJ2-7; D unclear. The CDR3 covers 14 residues. CDR1 is MGHRA and CDR2 is YSYEKL in the germline V gene. Trimming pared 3 bases from V and 6 bases from J, leaving 15 bases between. The DNA for the CDR3 is TGCGCCAGCAGCCACCTGCCGGTTGGACGCGAGCAGTACGTC. Protein: CASSHLPVGREQYV.

This clonotype has ten or more counts. The chain recombines TRBV27 with TRBJ2-5; D possibly corresponds to TRBD1 (5 bases). The V gene lost 0 bases and the J gene lost 3 bases, with 8 bases spanning the gap. This CDR3 comprises 14 residues. CDR1 is MNHEY, CDR2 SMNVEV, per germline (reference sequence). CDR3 coding DNA: TGTGCCAGCAGTTTATCCCGCAGGGAAGAGACCCAGTACTTC. It translates to CASSLSRREETQYF.

The V gene is TRBV29-1, the J gene TRBJ2-1; D is undetermined. CDR3 length equals 10 residues. Trimming removed 4 bases from V and 10 bases from J, with 8 bases in between. The germline CDR1 and CDR2 sequences are SQVTM and ANQGSEA. This chain's CDR3 is CSVGAIEQFF. CDR3 coding DNA: TGCAGCGTTGGGGCGATAGAGCAGTTCTTC.